These 15 T cell receptor beta chains were sequenced from one sample in a study of blood T cell repertoires in COVID-19. Method: immunoSEQ multiplex PCR; TCRdb's copy keeps in-frame clones and lacks some. Of around 300,000 clones listed, 70% to 90% are singletons. Sequenced material: peripheral blood. The receptors originated from a woman under 40 with active or convalescent COVID-19.

CDR3 DNA: TGTGCCAGCAGTCCCACCGGATCAGGGAGGGAGCCCCAGCATTTT. It specifies CASSPTGSGREPQHF. This chain uses TRBV28 with TRBJ1-5, with a tentative D call TRBD1 (5 bases). The germline V and J ends were trimmed by 5 bases and 8 bases, with 19 bases remaining between them. The CDR3 totals 15 residues. Germline CDR1 is MDHEN and CDR2 is SYDVKM.

The chain is built from TRBV29-1 and TRBJ1-1; unclear D gene. CDR1 is SQVTM and CDR2 is ANQGSEA in the germline V gene. The CDR3 length is 12 residues. The germline V and J ends were trimmed by 4 bases and 2 bases, with 8 bases remaining between them. CDR3 nucleotide sequence: TGCAGCGTTGTGAACAGAAACACTGAAGCTTTCTTT. Its translation: CSVVNRNTEAFF.

The chain combines TRBV28 with TRBJ1-2; TRBD1 agrees at 7 bases. V lost 6 bases and J lost 5; bases outside the gene matches: 9. Germline lookup yields CDR1 MDHEN and CDR2 SYDVKM. The CDR3 runs to 14 residues. The CDR3: CASSPSNRGYGYTF. The CDR3 region has the DNA TGTGCCAGCAGCCCGAGTAACAGGGGATATGGCTACACCTTC.

The genes are TRBV3-1 (or the pseudogene TRBV3-2) and TRBJ2-1; the match to TRBD2 covers 12 bases. The germline gives CDR1 LGHDT, CDR2 YNNKEL (reference sequence). The CDR3 is 14 amino acids. V shed 6 bases, J shed 5 bases, and the junction held 2 bases outside the gene matches. The CDR3 sequence: CASRLAGGHNEQFF. CDR3 coding DNA: TGTGCCAGCAGACTAGCGGGGGGCCACAATGAGCAGTTCTTC.

The chain employs TRBV3-1 (or the pseudogene TRBV3-2) and TRBJ2-1; the match to TRBD2 covers 8 bases. V was clipped by 0 bases and J by 6 bases; unmatched bases: 7. The CDR3 runs to 16 residues. The germline V gene has CDR1 LGHDT and CDR2 YNNKEL (reference sequence). The CDR3 here is CASSQEHGGAINEQFF. The CDR3, as DNA: TGTGCCAGCAGCCAAGAACACGGGGGGGCAATCAATGAGCAGTTCTTC.

A remark on this clone: At one boundary the junction diverges from the germline segment, which might be a read error. The J gene is TRBJ2-1, the V gene TRBV7-7; 7 positions match TRBD1. The CDR3 is 15 residues long. The germline V gene encodes CDR1 SSHAT and CDR2 FNYEAQ (reference sequence). This chain's CDR3 is CASSLGQGVPNEQFF. Here the CDR3 DNA reads TGTGCTAGCAGCTTAGGCCAGGGGGTTCCCAATGAGCAGTTCTTC.

Of note for this clone: This same CDR3 is encoded by further DNA sequences in the sample. The gene calls are TRBV5-1 and TRBJ1-6; 7 bases match TRBD1. Germline lookup yields CDR1 SGHRS and CDR2 YFSETQ. This CDR3 region has 14 residues. V lost 0 bases, J lost 6 bases, and 0 bases stayed unmatched. In nucleotides, the CDR3 is TGCGCCAGCAGCTTGGGACAGGGTAATTCACCCCTCCACTTT. It codes for CASSLGQGNSPLHF.

The V call is TRBV24-1, the J call TRBJ1-2; a possible D gene is TRBD1 (5 bases). The CDR3 consists of 16 residues. Germline V lookup: CDR1 KGHDR, CDR2 SFDVKD. Trimming left V 3 bases short and J 1 base short, with 14 bases between. Here the CDR3 DNA reads TGTGCCACCAGTGATGCCGGGGGGGAGAGTAACTATGGCTACACCTTC. This translates into CATSDAGGESNYGYTF.

The chain joins TRBV6-2 or TRBV6-3 to TRBJ1-5, with D perhaps matching TRBD1 (5 bases). The CDR3 consists of 18 residues. Deletions cut 5 bases from V and 2 bases from J, with 22 bases between. CDR1 is MNHEY, CDR2 SVGEGT, per germline. CDR3 DNA: TGTGCCAGCAGTCGTGAGGGCCCCGGGCCGGGGGGCAATCAGCCCCAGCATTTT. This gives the protein CASSREGPGPGGNQPQHF.

The rearrangement joins TRBV9 to TRBJ2-1; D gene unclear. CDR1 SGDLS and CDR2 YYNGEE come from the germline V gene. The V and J ends lost 6 bases and 0 bases respectively, with 10 bases between them. This CDR3 is 14 amino acids long. CDR3 DNA sequence: TGTGCCAGCAACTCAGGTTTCTCCTACAATGAGCAGTTCTTC. Amino acids: CASNSGFSYNEQFF.

The gene calls are TRBV5-1 and TRBJ1-3; D is unclear. The germline V gene encodes CDR1 SGHRS and CDR2 YFSETQ. The CDR3 is 14 amino acids. The ends were cut back, 5 bases at V and 0 bases at J, with 9 bases in the middle. CDR3 protein: CASRRDLSGNTIYF. Here the CDR3 DNA reads TGCGCCAGCAGGAGGGATCTCTCTGGAAACACCATATATTTT.

This chain links TRBV24-1 with TRBJ1-2; possible D gene TRBD1, 6 bases. Germline CDR1 is KGHDR and CDR2 is SFDVKD. This CDR3 comprises 12 residues. With 11 bases removed from V and 2 bases from J, the gap between germline ends came to 11 bases. CDR3 sequence reads: CASSTGNYGYTF. The CDR3 coding sequence is TGTGCCAGCTCCACAGGGAACTATGGCTACACCTTC.

The chain couples TRBV10-3 to TRBJ2-7; 13 bases agree with TRBD2. Trimming removed 8 bases from V and 2 bases from J; junction bases left unmatched: 3. CDR3 length: 14 amino acids. In germline, CDR1 is ENHRY, CDR2 SYGVKD. CDR3 region: CAIGLAGATYEQYF. The CDR3 DNA reads TGTGCCATCGGACTAGCGGGGGCTACCTACGAGCAGTACTTC.

The rearrangement joins TRBV9 to TRBJ1-1; tentative D call: TRBD1 (6 bases). Germline V lookup: CDR1 SGDLS, CDR2 YYNGEE. Trimming took 6 bases from V and 4 from J, leaving 16 bases between them. This CDR3 is 14 amino acids long. The CDR3 protein is CASTHGEGGTEAFF. In nucleotides, the CDR3 is TGTGCCAGCACTCACGGGGAGGGGGGCACTGAAGCTTTCTTT.

In its sample, this clone was seen a few times. The chain uses TRBV9 and TRBJ2-7; weak D call: TRBD2 (6 bases). Germline V gene sequence: CDR1 SGDLS, CDR2 YYNGEE. V lost 2 bases and J lost 0, with 9 bases in between. The CDR3 contains 14 residues. As DNA, the CDR3 is TGTGCCAGCAGCGTGGAGGGAAGCTCCTACGAGCAGTACTTC. Its protein product is CASSVEGSSYEQYF.